These 11 T cell receptor beta chains share one sample of origin, sequenced in a study of T-cell memory formation after mild COVID-19. TCRdb passed the 5' RACE reads through MiXCR, listing each CDR3 protein once. The sample lists 450,000 to 700,000 distinct CDR3 sequences, roughly 18% occurring once. The sequencing sample was made of PBMCs or a T cell subset sorted from them (not recorded which). Every receptor here comes from an adult woman who had mild COVID-19 (a few samples of this study predate the infection). Cell type and time point are not known.

This clonotype has a handful of counts. V and J are TRBV7-2 and TRBJ1-1; D is unclear. Looked up from germline, CDR1 is SGHTA and CDR2 is FQGNSA. V was clipped by 3 bases and J by 7 bases, with 12 bases between them. The CDR3 is 13 amino acids. CDR3 loop: CASSFVMVGEAFF. The CDR3 coding sequence is TGTGCCAGCAGCTTCGTTATGGTGGGTGAAGCTTTCTTT.

In its sample, this clonotype was seen a few times. This chain links TRBV12-3 or TRBV12-4 with TRBJ2-1; 8 nucleotides line up with TRBD2. Trimming removed 5 bases from V and 4 bases from J; junction bases left unmatched: 7. CDR3 length equals 15 residues. CDR3 nucleotide sequence: TGTGCCAGCAGTCCTCGGGTAGCGGGGTACAATGAGCAGTTCTTC. Translation: CASSPRVAGYNEQFF.

This clonotype has a handful of counts. The chain recombines TRBV29-1 with TRBJ2-3, with a possible D match to TRBD2 (6 bases). CDR1 is SQVTM and CDR2 is ANQGSEA in the germline V gene. With 4 bases removed from V and 6 bases from J, the gap between germline ends came to 17 bases. This CDR3 has 14 amino acids. DNA of the CDR3: TGCAGCGTTGTTTTAGGAGGGCCTAGGGATACGCAGTATTTT. This gives the protein CSVVLGGPRDTQYF.

A few counts support this clonotype. The chain recombines TRBV20-1 with TRBJ1-5; possibly TRBD1 for D (5 bases). The CDR3 totals 14 residues. Germline V CDR1 and CDR2: DFQATT, SNEGSKA (reference sequence). V was clipped by 3 bases and J by 5 bases, with 14 bases between them. In nucleotides, the CDR3 is TGCAGTGCTAGTGTGGGGGAAGAATATCAGCCCCAGCATTTT. This encodes CSASVGEEYQPQHF.

This clonotype was recorded at least ten times. V gene TRBV19 combines with J gene TRBJ2-7; TRBD1 matches at 11 bases. Germline V CDR1 and CDR2: LNHDA, SQIVND (reference sequence). The CDR3 covers 15 residues. V was pared by 6 bases and J by 5 bases, with 9 bases of the junction left unmatched. The CDR3 DNA is TGTGCCAGTAGCGCTCCGGGACAGGGGGTGCACGAGCAGTACTTC. Its protein product is CASSAPGQGVHEQYF. Using reference TRBV19 and TRBJ2-7 for the parts outside the CDR3, the full variable domain is DGGITQSPKYLFRKEGQNVTLSCEQNLNHDAMYWYRQDPGQGLRLIYYSQIVNDFQKGDIAEGYSVSREKKESFPLTVTSAQKNPTAFYLCASSAPGQGVHEQYFGPGTRLTVT.

CDR3 residues: CAWSAGVGQPQHF. In DNA form, the CDR3 reads TGTGCCTGGAGTGCGGGGGTCGGTCAGCCCCAGCATTTT. The chain employs TRBV30 and TRBJ1-5; tentatively, D is TRBD1 (5 bases). This CDR3 comprises 13 residues. V gave up 1 base and J gave up 6 bases, with 10 bases separating them. Germline V lookup: CDR1 GTSNPN, CDR2 SVGIG (reference sequence).

The V gene is TRBV12-3 or TRBV12-4, the J gene TRBJ2-3; 9 bases align to TRBD2. The trim removed 8 bases at V and 6 bases at J, leaving 12 bases unmatched. This CDR3 is built from 15 residues. The CDR3 bases are TGTGCCAGCTCCTGGGGGCGGGGGGGCTGGGATACGCAGTATTTT. Residues: CASSWGRGGWDTQYF.

This clonotype was seen a single time. The rearrangement uses TRBV11-2 and TRBJ2-1; 9 bases are a match to TRBD2. Germline CDR1 is SGHAT and CDR2 is FQNNGV. The CDR3 is 15 residues long. V trimming: 5 bases; J trimming: 6 bases; junction bases outside the gene matches: 8. CDR3 nucleotide sequence: TGTGCCAGCAGCGACAGCGGGGGGCTCGGCAATGAGCAGTTCTTC. As protein: CASSDSGGLGNEQFF.

V is TRBV7-9 and J is TRBJ2-3; TRBD2 aligns across 8 bases. Per germline, CDR1 SEHNR and CDR2 FQNEAQ (reference sequence). V was pared by 1 base and J by 4 bases, with 7 bases of the junction left unmatched. The CDR3 length is 16 residues. This CDR3 reads CASSLGAGDFSDTQYF. The DNA of the CDR3 is TGTGCCAGCAGCTTAGGAGCGGGAGATTTTTCAGATACGCAGTATTTT.

The table lists this clonotype with a few counts. This chain uses TRBV3-1 with TRBJ1-1; D not certain. CDR1 and CDR2 (germline): LGHDT, YNNKEL (reference sequence). The CDR3 runs 15 residues. Between the trimmed V and J ends, which lost 4 bases and 2 bases, there was a span of 14 bases. CDR3 sequence reads: CASSLSDTGNTEAFF. CDR3 nucleotide sequence: TGTGCCAGCAGCCTCTCGGATACGGGTAACACTGAAGCTTTCTTT. Based on the CDR3 plus reference TRBV3-1 and TRBJ1-1, the full variable domain is DTAVSQTPKYLVTQMGNDKSIKCEQNLGHDTMYWYKQDSKKFLKIMFSYNNKELIINETVPNRFSPKSPDKAHLNLHINSLELGDSAVYFCASSLSDTGNTEAFFGQGTRLTVV.

This clonotype turned up a few times. The chain carries TRBV7-2 and TRBJ1-5; D may be TRBD1 (6 bases). Between the trimmed V and J ends, which lost 5 bases and 2 bases, there was a span of 10 bases. This CDR3 has 14 amino acids. Germline V gene sequence: CDR1 SGHTA, CDR2 FQGNSA. The CDR3 nucleotides are TGTGCCAGCAGCCAGGACAGACGCAATCAGCCCCAGCATTTT. Translation gives CASSQDRRNQPQHF.